The 6 T cell receptor beta chains reported below all come from one sample, sequenced in a study of T cell responses to AZD1222 COVID-19 vaccine. Data came from immunoSEQ multiplex PCR; TCRdb stores just in-frame clones and leaves some out. The top ten hold about 6.5% of the sample, which has approximately 150,000 clones, about nine tenths seen once. The sequencing used peripheral blood, collected 28 days after the second AZD1222 dose. The receptor source for this set is an adult who received the AZD1222 COVID-19 vaccine.

CDR3 loop: CASSLVGDEQYF. DNA for the CDR3: TGTGCCAGCAGCTTAGTGGGAGACGAGCAGTACTTC. The J gene is TRBJ2-7, the V gene TRBV11-2; a weak D match, TRBD2 (5 bases). CDR1 SGHAT and CDR2 FQNNGV come from the germline V gene. Trimming cost V 1 base and J 5 bases, with 6 bases left between them. The CDR3 runs to 12 residues.

The gene calls are TRBV28 and TRBJ2-7, with 8 nucleotides matching TRBD1. V was clipped by 4 bases and J by 3 bases; unmatched bases: 8. Germline V gene lookup returns CDR1 MDHEN and CDR2 SYDVKM. The CDR3 runs 15 residues. CDR3 nucleotide sequence: TGTGCCAGCAGTTCGGTAGGGGACAGGATCTACGAGCAGTACTTC. Its translation is CASSSVGDRIYEQYF. Full variable domain (missing parts from reference TRBV28 and TRBJ2-7): DVKVTQSSRYLVKRTGEKVFLECVQDMDHENMFWYRQDPGLGLRLIYFSYDVKMKEKGDIPEGYSVSREKKERFSLILESASTNQTSMYLCASSSVGDRIYEQYFGPGTRLTVT.

The gene calls are TRBV11-2 and TRBJ2-7, with 12 positions matching TRBD2. V gave up 8 bases and J gave up 7 bases; unmatched junction bases: 6. Germline V gene lookup returns CDR1 SGHAT and CDR2 FQNNGV. The length of the CDR3 is 13 residues. CDR3 sequence reads: CASRLAGAGEQYF. Here the CDR3 DNA reads TGTGCCAGCCGACTAGCGGGGGCCGGAGAGCAGTACTTC.

The CDR3 DNA follows: TGTGCCAGCAGCCCCGGACCTCCAGGGGGCTATGGAGAGACCCAGTACTTC. Protein product: CASSPGPPGGYGETQYF. The chain is built from TRBV5-4 and TRBJ2-5; 8 bases fit TRBD1. Germline CDR1 and CDR2: SGHNT and YYREEE (reference sequence). With 4 bases clipped from V and 4 bases from J, the junction kept 15 bases outside the gene matches. The CDR3 is 17 residues long.

V usage is TRBV5-4 and J usage is TRBJ2-1; TRBD1 agrees at 7 bases. The V and J ends lost 6 bases and 1 base, in that order; junction bases with no gene match: 4. This CDR3 comprises 14 residues. Per the germline V gene, CDR1 is SGHNT and CDR2 is YYREEE (reference sequence). The CDR3 region has the DNA TGTGCCAGCAACCCGACAGGGTCCTACAATGAGCAGTTCTTC. Translating it yields CASNPTGSYNEQFF.

This chain connects TRBV19 to TRBJ2-7, with TRBD1 matching 10 bases. Germline CDR1 reads LNHDA; CDR2 reads SQIVND (reference sequence). This CDR3 spans 15 amino acids. Trimming removed 4 bases from V and 3 bases from J; junction bases left unmatched: 6. The chain's CDR3 is CASSTTGQGVYEQYF. The CDR3, as DNA: TGTGCCAGTAGTACGACCGGACAGGGGGTCTACGAGCAGTACTTC.